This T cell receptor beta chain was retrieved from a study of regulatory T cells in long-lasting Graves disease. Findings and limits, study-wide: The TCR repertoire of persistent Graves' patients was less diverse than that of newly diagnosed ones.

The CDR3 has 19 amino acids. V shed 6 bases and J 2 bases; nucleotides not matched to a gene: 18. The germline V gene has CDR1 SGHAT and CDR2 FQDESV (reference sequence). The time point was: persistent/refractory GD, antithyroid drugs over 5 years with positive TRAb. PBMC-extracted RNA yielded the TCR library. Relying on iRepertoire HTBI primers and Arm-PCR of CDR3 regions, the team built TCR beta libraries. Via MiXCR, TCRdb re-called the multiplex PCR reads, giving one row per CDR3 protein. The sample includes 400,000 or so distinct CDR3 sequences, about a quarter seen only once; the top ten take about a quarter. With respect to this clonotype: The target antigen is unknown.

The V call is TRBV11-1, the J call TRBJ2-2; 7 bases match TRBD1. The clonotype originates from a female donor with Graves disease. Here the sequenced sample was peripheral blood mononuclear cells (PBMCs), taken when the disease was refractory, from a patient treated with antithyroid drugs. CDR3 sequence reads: CASRFLNRGLALNTGELFF. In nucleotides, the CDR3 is TGTGCCAGCAGATTTCTGAACAGGGGCCTAGCCCTAAACACCGGGGAGCTGTTTTTT.